This T cell receptor (beta chain) is from a study of blood T cells in healthy people across ages. Study results and limitations: TCR beta diversity was tightly associated with the proportion of naive T cells. PBMCs left unsorted prevented a conclusive naive versus antigen-experienced comparison.

A remark on this clonotype: The target antigen is unknown.

The V gene lost 4 bases and the J gene lost 4 bases, with 18 bases spanning the gap. Germline CDR1 GTSNPN, CDR2 SVGIG (reference sequence). The CDR3 is made up of 15 amino acids. Together with a sample-barcoded 5' primer, a J-beta primer mix was included in a second PCR lasting about 6 to 12 cycles. MiXCR, applied by TCRdb to the 5' RACE reads, yields one record per CDR3 protein. The sample consists of about 1,600,000 distinct CDR3 sequences, approximately 42% of them appearing once. V gene TRBV30 combines with J gene TRBJ2-3, with D maybe TRBD1 (6 bases). The source of this sequence is a woman aged 18-35 years in good health. The sample taken for sequencing was blood. The CDR3 DNA reads TGTGCCTGGATCCAACAGGGACGTACTCCAGATACGCAGTATTTT. The encoded protein is CAWIQQGRTPDTQYF. Drawing the rest from reference TRBV30 and TRBJ2-3, the complete variable domain is SQTIHQWPATLVQPVGSPLSLECTVEGTSNPNLYWYRQAAGRGLQLLFYSVGIGQISSEVPQNLSASRPQDRQFILSSKKLLLSDSGFYLCAWIQQGRTPDTQYFGPGTRLTVL.